This TCR beta chain was obtained from a study of cytomegalovirus exposure and HLA in healthy donors (dated by TCRdb to about 2017). As for the study more broadly: In an earlier analysis of 450 to 750 of the donors, around 300 Gb of sequence data and 100 million or so unique TCR beta sequences from about 179 million T cells were reported. About 320 gigabases of sequencing data and approximately 85 million unique TCR sequences were included in an early release covering about 700 HLA-typed donors. Of the 300 to 400 genotyped donors, approximately 80% fell in the genetic ancestry cluster associated with self-reported Caucasian donors. The study aimed to test whether signatures of past pathogen exposure could be identified by cataloging public T cell receptors. The study used immunosequencing to profile the T cell repertoires of 670 or so subjects and linked those repertoires to cytomegalovirus serostatus. Along with the roughly 700-subject first cohort, a separate validation cohort of over a hundred different subjects was used. To predict cytomegalovirus infection status, the study combined high-throughput TCR immunosequencing, statistical association of individual TCRs with disease status, and machine learning. In a later analysis, previously published TCR beta repertoires from about 670 donors were re-analyzed and high-resolution HLA genotyping was added so that TCR occurrence patterns could be studied. In the later analysis, no new phenotypic data were used to find candidate immune exposures; instead, reliance was placed on TCR beta sequences and their occurrence across donors. In an earlier analysis of more than 550 of the donors, high-throughput TCR beta sequencing was used to judge whether each TCR beta V gene segment behaved as functional or pseudogenic. Donor age, sex, ethnicity and CMV serostatus were compiled alongside the repertoire data. A later genetic analysis used genome-wide SNP genotypes for about three fifths of the 666 donors, treating that subset as a discovery cohort. Every discovery cohort repertoire had been produced on one sequencing platform. Both class I and class II loci were covered by HLA typing, at four-digit resolution. Typing coverage varied by locus: roughly 620-640 donors for A, B, C, DRB1 and DQB1; under 550 for DQA1; about 590 for DPA1; approximately 470 for DPB1. Five DR-DQ haplotypes were handled as single units for association and clustering, since linkage in the cohort was strong. Among around 400 genotyped donors of the cohort, an average of approximately 200,000 unique TCR beta nucleotide sequences was sequenced per donor, of which about 19% were non-productive.

The cohort was made up of hundreds of healthy bone marrow donors. At the time of sampling, all cohort members were nominally healthy, though unrecorded immune exposures were likely present. The donor tested CMV seropositive and was one of the 289 seropositive cohort members. A peripheral blood sample was provided by each donor, and peripheral blood mononuclear cells were used for TCR beta sequencing. The Qiagen DNeasy Blood Extraction Kit was used to extract genomic DNA from the blood cell samples. Library preparation used the immunoSEQ multiplex PCR assay. A mixture of 60 forward primers for TCR Vbeta segments and 13 reverse primers for TCR Jbeta segments was used in the multiplex PCR. The CDR3 region of rearranged TCR beta genes was amplified from genomic DNA with a multiplex PCR assay. Amplified TCR beta libraries were sequenced as 87-base-pair reads on the Illumina HiSeq System. The paper's processing steps were these. Across the 700 or so repertoires, a later analysis counted some 80 million unique TCR beta chains, roughly 11 million of which were shared by at least two donors. Raw reads were error-corrected and collapsed into unique sequences with a nearest-neighbor algorithm that merged closely related sequences to remove PCR and sequencing errors. To assign V, D and J gene segments, CDR3 sequences were aligned to IMGT reference sequences. For a sequence to be retained, a match of at least six nucleotides to both a V gene segment and a J gene segment was required. Rearrangements were classified as productive when the CDR3 lacked stop codons and remained in frame with V and J, and all other rearrangements were classified as non-productive. CDR3 was defined according to IMGT convention as the region running from the second conserved V-encoded cysteine to the conserved J-encoded phenylalanine. In an earlier analysis of roughly 610 of the donors, sequences lacking an unambiguous match to a single V gene segment were excluded. An earlier analysis of approximately 590 of the donors called V segments functional above 56.7% productive rearrangements and segregating when the between-donor standard deviation exceeded 5%. A statistical classification framework was developed to diagnose cytomegalovirus status using the catalog of TCR beta chain sequences. In a later analysis, TCR nucleotide sequences were compared against IMGT/GENE-DB human TR gene sequences so that V and J genes could be assigned. A later analysis assigned CDR3 sequences and most-parsimonious VDJ recombination scenarios with the TCRdist pipeline. In a later analysis, every TCR beta chain was defined by the combination of its CDR3 amino acid sequence and its V-gene family, and reads without a unique V-gene family were dropped. A later analysis removed over 500 highly shared, low-generation-probability nucleotide sequences to deal with suspected cross-contamination and a sequencing artifact. In a later analysis, a clonal expansion index was calculated for each public chain from normalized within-repertoire ranks of inferred template counts. In a later analysis, generation probabilities were computed using a VDJ recombination model fitted to out-of-frame rearrangements, and the results were checked against IGoR. In a later analysis, TCR-TCR, TCR-HLA and TCR-CMV co-occurrence was scored with hypergeometric tests, and a repertoire-size bias correction was applied to TCR pairs. False discovery rates were estimated in a later analysis by permuting HLA or CMV assignments 20 times. In a later analysis, co-occurring TCRs were grouped using DBSCAN, with TCRdist sequence similarity added in when clustering inside HLA-allele-positive subsets. Co-occurrence clustering excluded repertoires with fewer than 30,000 or more than 120,000 public chains, plus five with anomalous nucleotide sharing. What TCRdb holds here is the immuneACCESS table cut down to in-frame rearrangements. Part of the clones is not present; checked against another copy, under half of the missing clones reflect an unresolved V gene, and the others are unexplained. From that table come the V and J calls and clone size; the DNA was used to work out D and trimming. The sample has 95,000 to 150,000 clones on record, about 74% of them singletons. The ten largest clones capture around 3% of the sample.

In regard to this clone: What antigen it recognizes has not been identified. No base quality information exists; no much larger clone differs at one position.

The study at large found these results: The classifier was reported to diagnose cytomegalovirus status with high specificity and sensitivity in both the original cohort and the validation cohort. Because HLA typing was missing for some donors at each locus, association tests included only the typed subset. A group of highly shared sequence variants was considered likely to be a technical artifact of the sequencing pipeline. An association between a missense DCLRE1C variant and V-gene and J-gene trimming of TCR beta chains was found in a later genetic analysis and replicated in an independent cohort. A total of around 150 TCR beta chains were listed by the study as associated with cytomegalovirus. A later analysis found that HLA-associated TCR beta chains were more clonally expanded and had lower generation probabilities than equally common non-associated chains. According to a later analysis, TCR association rates differed among HLA loci, with DRB1 alleles showing the most associated TCRs and HLA-C alleles showing the fewest. Assigning TCR associations to individual alleles was difficult when HLA alleles, especially DR and DQ, strongly co-occurred. In an earlier analysis of about 540 of the donors, most TCR beta V segments were observed in productive rearrangements about 87% or about 30% of the time, broadly matching IMGT annotations. A later analysis reported that several top co-occurrence clusters appeared linked to parvovirus B19, influenza, CMV and Epstein-Barr virus. A later analysis found that most CMV-associated TCR beta chains appeared HLA-restricted, with HLA associations seemingly driven largely by CMV exposure. Only TCR beta chains were sequenced in this cohort, and the absence of alpha or paired-chain data limited detectable features. A further reported finding was that TCR beta sequences accurately predicted the HLA-A and HLA-B alleles for most subjects in the first cohort. A few of the identified cytomegalovirus-associated TCR beta chains were confirmed in vitro to be specific for cytomegalovirus antigens. Most TCR sequences were observed very rarely across donors, whereas some public TCRs were present in many individuals. Specific HLA alleles were associated with 15,000 to 20,000 TCR beta sequences at a false discovery rate of 0.05 in a later analysis. According to a later genetic analysis, donors in an Asian-associated ancestry cluster had fewer N-insertions in productive TCRs than the approximately 650-donor mean. Because counts were too low, about 17 rarely observed V segments, including chromosome 9 orphons, were excluded from the earlier analysis of under 650 of the donors. Correlated functional status among segregating V segments might be attributable to linkage disequilibrium, but an unknown experimental factor could not be ruled out. For the cohort, immune exposure information was limited to CMV serostatus. The authors suggested that the approach could potentially be extended to other disease states and immunological phenotypes. Roughly uniform sequencing depth across donors was assumed in presence/absence analyses, although this assumption may not hold.

Material: PBMCs. The clonotype originates from a woman aged 40 to 55 in good health and CMV-seropositive.

The DNA sequence reads TGCGCCAGCAGGTCCCTGGGGACAGGGACAGATACGCAGTATTTT. Its protein product is CASRSLGTGTDTQYF. In this chain, TRBV5-1 is recombined with TRBJ2-3; 9 central nucleotides agree with TRBD1. The CDR3 goes from the cysteine to the phenylalanine over 15 residues. The kept DNA is CDR3 alone, 45 bases in frame from the first base. The V end gives up 5 bases and the J end 3 bases, leaving 7 bases in the junction not matched to a gene. For CDR1 and CDR2, the germline V gene lists SGHRS and YFSETQ. The variable domain in full, with residues beyond the CDR3 obtained from the reference TRBV5-1 and TRBJ2-3 genes, is KAGVTQTPRYLIKTRGQQVTLSCSPISGHRSVSWYQQTPGQGLQFLFEYFSETQRNKGNFPGRFSGRQFSNSRSEMNVSTLELGDSALYLCASRSLGTGTDTQYFGPGTRLTVL.